This T cell receptor beta chain comes out of a study of blood T cell repertoires in COVID-19. Study-wide background: Acute-phase and convalescent COVID-19 samples originated in the United States, Italy and Spain.

This clone was recorded a few times. The method was immunoSEQ multiplex PCR; TCRdb's version includes in-frame clones alone and lacks a portion of them. The sample consists of about 110,000 clones, about two thirds of them appearing once. The CDR3 spans 16 residues. The V gene lost 4 bases and the J gene lost 4 bases, with 17 bases spanning the gap. Germline values: CDR1 SGHDT, CDR2 YYEEEE. The sequencing input was peripheral blood. The sequence was collected from a human donor with acute or convalescent COVID-19. The donor label of this sample is uncertain. The V and J genes are TRBV5-6 and TRBJ2-2, with D perhaps matching TRBD1 (5 bases). CDR3: CASSLGGSRVTGELFF. CDR3 DNA sequence: TGTGCCAGCAGCCTCGGTGGGTCCAGGGTCACCGGGGAGCTGTTTTTT.